This T cell receptor beta chain was documented in a study of blood T cell repertoires in COVID-19. Study-wide background: T cells, B-cell-depleted T cells, or PBMCs supplied cDNA or gDNA.

Produced via immunoSEQ multiplex PCR; TCRdb's table is partial and in-frame only. The sample records 100,000 to 120,000 clones, roughly 82% being singletons. The TCR originated in a woman aged 55-70 years with acute or convalescent COVID-19. Sequenced input: peripheral blood.

In DNA form, the CDR3 reads TGTGCCAGCGGCTCTGGGGCAACCTATAATTCACCCCTCCACTTT. Encoded protein: CASGSGATYNSPLHF. The V gene is TRBV28, the J gene TRBJ1-6; a possible D gene is TRBD1 (5 bases). The ends were cut back, 8 bases at V and 2 bases at J, with 13 bases in the middle. The CDR3 sequence is 15 residues long. The germline CDR1 and CDR2 sequences are MDHEN and SYDVKM.